The 10 T cell receptor beta chains listed next were all sequenced from one sample in a study of shared clonotypes between healthy human individuals. Sequenced by immunoSEQ multiplex PCR; TCRdb stores in-frame clones only, minus some. The sample has roughly 2,000,000 clones, approximately 95% seen once. Naive-designated CD8 cells lacked CD45RO, were positively enriched for CCR7, and omitted terminally differentiated effector memory CD45RA+ cells. Sequenced sample: naive CD8+ T cells sorted from blood. Receptor source: a man aged 18 to 29 in good health.

Turning to this clone: The identical CDR3 is also encoded by other nucleotide sequences in the sample. The chain employs TRBV27 and TRBJ1-2, with TRBD1 as a possible D gene (5 bases). Trimming removed 5 bases at V and 7 bases at J, with 11 bases between. Germline V gene sequence: CDR1 MNHEY, CDR2 SMNVEV (reference sequence). This CDR3 contains 12 residues. CDR3 in amino acids: CASSLGGAGYTF. CDR3 nucleotide sequence: TGTGCCAGCAGTCTGGGGGGAGCTGGCTACACCTTC.

This clone was seen a single time. The chain couples TRBV7-9 to TRBJ2-3, with 8 bases identical to TRBD1. This CDR3 spans 17 amino acids. Unmatched junction bases numbered 11, after V lost 3 bases and J lost 3 bases. Germline V gene lookup returns CDR1 SEHNR and CDR2 FQNEAQ (reference sequence). The CDR3 loop reads CASSLLGQGSQTDTQYF. CDR3 DNA: TGTGCCAGCAGCTTGCTAGGACAGGGAAGTCAGACAGATACGCAGTATTTT. The full variable domain, with the rest looked up from reference TRBV7-9 and TRBJ2-3, is DTGVSQNPRHKITKRGQNVTFRCDPISEHNRLYWYRQTLGQGPEFLTYFQNEAQLEKSRLLSDRFSAERPKGSFSTLEIQRTEQGDSAMYLCASSLLGQGSQTDTQYFGPGTRLTVL.

DNA for the CDR3: TGTGCCAGTTCCATAGGTGACCTCTACGAGCAGTACTTC. It is translated as CASSIGDLYEQYF. The chain has TRBV7-6 and TRBJ2-7; D is uncertain. CDR1 SGHVS and CDR2 FNYEAQ come from the germline V gene. This CDR3 comprises 13 residues. V was pared by 9 bases and J by 3 bases, with 15 bases between.

The chain combines TRBV13 with TRBJ1-2, with D tentatively TRBD1 (5 bases). CDR1 and CDR2 from the germline V gene are PRHDT and FYEKMQ (reference sequence). The V end lost 0 bases, the J end lost 3 bases, and 11 bases lay between the germline ends. The CDR3 contains 15 residues. Here the CDR3 DNA reads TGTGCCAGCAGCTTAGGGCCCAGGGCGGACTATGGCTACACCTTC. This encodes CASSLGPRADYGYTF.

The chain employs TRBV4-3 and TRBJ1-1; D remains unclear. This CDR3 contains 18 residues. V lost 0 bases to trimming and J lost 4 bases, with 21 bases between them. Germline CDR1 reads LGHNA; CDR2 reads YSLEER. The CDR3 DNA reads as TGCGCCAGCAGCCAAGAACGTCCCGAAGATTGGTTGGTCACTGAAGCTTTCTTT. Encoded protein: CASSQERPEDWLVTEAFF.

The CDR3: CASSLEVDYEQYF. The DNA for the CDR3 is TGTGCCAGCAGCTTAGAGGTCGACTACGAGCAGTACTTC. The chain joins TRBV11-2 to TRBJ2-7; D not certain. In germline, CDR1 is SGHAT, CDR2 FQNNGV. The CDR3 is 13 residues long. V shed 0 bases and J shed 3 bases, with 6 bases lying between them.

V gene TRBV19 combines with J gene TRBJ2-4, with 10 bases identical to TRBD1. CDR3 size: 14 residues. V was pared by 7 bases and J by 7 bases, with 7 bases of the junction left unmatched. Germline V gives CDR1 LNHDA, CDR2 SQIVND (reference sequence). In nucleotides, the CDR3 is TGTGCCAGTATCGCCGGGACAGGGGAGAACATTCAGTACTTC. Protein product: CASIAGTGENIQYF.

The rearrangement joins TRBV4-1 to TRBJ2-5, with no clear D. The germline V and J ends were trimmed by 0 bases and 2 bases, with 7 bases remaining between them. The V gene's germline CDR1 is MGHRA and CDR2 YSYEKL. The CDR3 runs to 14 residues. This CDR3 reads CASSQDLEQETQYF. DNA of the CDR3: TGCGCCAGCAGCCAAGATCTAGAGCAAGAGACCCAGTACTTC.

The rearrangement joins TRBV11-3 to TRBJ2-7; a weak D match, TRBD1 (5 bases). Trimming left V 2 bases short and J 3 bases short, with 8 bases between. Looked up from germline, CDR1 is SGHNT and CDR2 is YENEEA. CDR3 length: 13 residues. CDR3 sequence: CASSLNTGYEQYF. DNA of the CDR3: TGTGCCAGCAGCTTAAACACAGGCTACGAGCAGTACTTC.

The chain joins TRBV30 to TRBJ1-6; no reliable D call. V was trimmed by 4 bases and J by 5 bases, leaving 12 bases between them. The CDR3 contains 14 residues. CDR1 GTSNPN and CDR2 SVGIG come from the germline V gene (reference sequence). Written as DNA, the CDR3 is TGTGCCTGGATTGCAATTGGGGATAATTCACCCCTCCACTTT. This translates into CAWIAIGDNSPLHF.